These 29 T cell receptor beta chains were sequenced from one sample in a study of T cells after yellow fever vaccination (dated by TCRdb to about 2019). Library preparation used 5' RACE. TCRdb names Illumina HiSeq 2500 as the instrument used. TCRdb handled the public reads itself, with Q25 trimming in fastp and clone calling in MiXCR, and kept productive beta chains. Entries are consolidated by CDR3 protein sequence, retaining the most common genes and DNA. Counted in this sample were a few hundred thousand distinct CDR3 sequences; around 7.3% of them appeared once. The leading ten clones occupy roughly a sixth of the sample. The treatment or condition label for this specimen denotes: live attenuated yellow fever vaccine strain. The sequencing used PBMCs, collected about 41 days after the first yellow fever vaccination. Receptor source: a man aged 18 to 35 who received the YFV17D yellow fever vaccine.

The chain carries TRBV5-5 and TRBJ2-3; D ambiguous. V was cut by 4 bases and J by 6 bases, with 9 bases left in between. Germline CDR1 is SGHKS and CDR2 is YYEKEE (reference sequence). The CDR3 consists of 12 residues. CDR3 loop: CASSPPMDTQYF. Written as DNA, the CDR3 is TGTGCCAGCAGCCCCCCTATGGATACGCAGTATTTT.

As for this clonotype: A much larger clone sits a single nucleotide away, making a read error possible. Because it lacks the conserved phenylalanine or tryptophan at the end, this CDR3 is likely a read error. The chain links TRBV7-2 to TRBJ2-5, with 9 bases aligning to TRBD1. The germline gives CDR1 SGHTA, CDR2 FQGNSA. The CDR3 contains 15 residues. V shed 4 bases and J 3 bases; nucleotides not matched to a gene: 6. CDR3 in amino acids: CASSWGDREKETQYL. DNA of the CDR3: TGTGCCAGCAGCTGGGGGGACAGGGAAAAAGAGACCCAGTACCTC.

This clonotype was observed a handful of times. The CDR3 reads CASSQGESQYF. CDR3 bases: TGTGCCAGCAGCCAGGGGGAGTCGCAGTATTTT. This chain links TRBV6-2 or TRBV6-3 with TRBJ2-3; 7 bases are shared with TRBD1. The CDR3 runs to 11 residues. Germline-derived CDR1 and CDR2 are MNHEY and SVGEGT. V was clipped by 6 bases and J by 10 bases; unmatched bases: 4.

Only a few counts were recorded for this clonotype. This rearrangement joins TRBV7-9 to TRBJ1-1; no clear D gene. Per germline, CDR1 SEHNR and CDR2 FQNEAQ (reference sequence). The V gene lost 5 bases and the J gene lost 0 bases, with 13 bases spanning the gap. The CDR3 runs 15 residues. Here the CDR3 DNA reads TGTGCCAGCAGCCCCCCTTGGGAGATGAACACTGAAGCTTTCTTT. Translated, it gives CASSPPWEMNTEAFF. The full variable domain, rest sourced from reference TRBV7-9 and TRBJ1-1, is DTGVSQNPRHKITKRGQNVTFRCDPISEHNRLYWYRQTLGQGPEFLTYFQNEAQLEKSRLLSDRFSAERPKGSFSTLEIQRTEQGDSAMYLCASSPPWEMNTEAFFGQGTRLTVV.

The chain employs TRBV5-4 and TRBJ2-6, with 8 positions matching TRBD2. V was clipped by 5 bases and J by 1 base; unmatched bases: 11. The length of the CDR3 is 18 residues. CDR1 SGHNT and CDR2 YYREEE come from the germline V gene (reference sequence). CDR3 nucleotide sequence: TGTGCCAGCAGGGCCGGGGGGGGGCCTAATTCTGGGGCCAACGTCCTGACTTTC. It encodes CASRAGGGPNSGANVLTF.

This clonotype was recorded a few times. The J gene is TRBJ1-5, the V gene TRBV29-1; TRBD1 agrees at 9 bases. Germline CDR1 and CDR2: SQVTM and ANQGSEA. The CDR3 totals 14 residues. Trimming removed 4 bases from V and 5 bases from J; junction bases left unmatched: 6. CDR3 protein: CSVGGQGLDQPQHF. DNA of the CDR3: TGCAGCGTTGGGGGACAGGGACTCGATCAGCCCCAGCATTTT.

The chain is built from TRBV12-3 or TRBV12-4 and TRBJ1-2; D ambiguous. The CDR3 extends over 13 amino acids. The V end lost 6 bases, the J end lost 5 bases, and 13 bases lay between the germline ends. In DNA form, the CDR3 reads TGTGCCAGCAGACTCGGGGAGTCGTATGGCTACACCTTC. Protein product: CASRLGESYGYTF.

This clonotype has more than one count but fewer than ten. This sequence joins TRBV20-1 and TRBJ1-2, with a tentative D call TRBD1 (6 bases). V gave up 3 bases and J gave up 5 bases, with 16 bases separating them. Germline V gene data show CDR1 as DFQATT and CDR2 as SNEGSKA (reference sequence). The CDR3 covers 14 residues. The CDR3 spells CSASPTGHRYGYTF. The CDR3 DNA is TGCAGTGCTAGCCCGACAGGTCACCGGTATGGCTACACCTTC.

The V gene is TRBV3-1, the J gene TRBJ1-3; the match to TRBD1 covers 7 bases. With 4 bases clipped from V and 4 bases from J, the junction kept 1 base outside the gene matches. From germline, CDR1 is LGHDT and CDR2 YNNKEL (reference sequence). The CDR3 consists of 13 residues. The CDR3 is CASSPGQGNTIYF. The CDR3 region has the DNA TGTGCCAGCAGCCCGGGACAGGGAAACACCATATATTTT.

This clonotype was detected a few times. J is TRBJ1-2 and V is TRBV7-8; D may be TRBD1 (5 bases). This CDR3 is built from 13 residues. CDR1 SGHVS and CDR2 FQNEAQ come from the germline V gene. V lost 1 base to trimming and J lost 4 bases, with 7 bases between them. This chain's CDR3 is CASSLVGTYGYTF. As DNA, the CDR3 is TGTGCCAGCAGCTTAGTTGGGACCTATGGCTACACCTTC.

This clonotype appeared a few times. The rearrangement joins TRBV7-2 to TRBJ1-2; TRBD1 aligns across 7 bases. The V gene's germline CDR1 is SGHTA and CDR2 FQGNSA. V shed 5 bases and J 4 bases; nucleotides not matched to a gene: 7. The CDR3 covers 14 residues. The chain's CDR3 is CASSPTGPIYGYTF. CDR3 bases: TGTGCCAGCAGCCCGACAGGGCCCATCTATGGCTACACCTTC.

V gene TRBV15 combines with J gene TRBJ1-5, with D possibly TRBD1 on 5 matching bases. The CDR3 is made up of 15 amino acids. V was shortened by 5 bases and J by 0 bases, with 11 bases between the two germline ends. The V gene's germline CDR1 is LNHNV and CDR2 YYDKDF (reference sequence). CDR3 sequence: CATSGRANSNQPQHF. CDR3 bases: TGTGCCACCAGCGGCAGGGCCAATAGCAATCAGCCCCAGCATTTT.

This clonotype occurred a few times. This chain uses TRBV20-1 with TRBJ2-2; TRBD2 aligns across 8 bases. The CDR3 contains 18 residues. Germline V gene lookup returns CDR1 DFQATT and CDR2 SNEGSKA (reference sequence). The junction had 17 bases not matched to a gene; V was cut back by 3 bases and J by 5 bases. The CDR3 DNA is TGCAGTGCTAGGCCCTTTCGGGGGAGCGGGGGAGGTACCGGGGAGCTGTTTTTT. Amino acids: CSARPFRGSGGGTGELFF.

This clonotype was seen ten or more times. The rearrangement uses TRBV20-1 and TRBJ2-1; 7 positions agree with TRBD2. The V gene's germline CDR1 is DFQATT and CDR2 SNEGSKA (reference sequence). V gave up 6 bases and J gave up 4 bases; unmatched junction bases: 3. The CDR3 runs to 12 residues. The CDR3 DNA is TGCAGTGCCCAGCGGGAATACAATGAGCAGTTCTTC. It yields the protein CSAQREYNEQFF.

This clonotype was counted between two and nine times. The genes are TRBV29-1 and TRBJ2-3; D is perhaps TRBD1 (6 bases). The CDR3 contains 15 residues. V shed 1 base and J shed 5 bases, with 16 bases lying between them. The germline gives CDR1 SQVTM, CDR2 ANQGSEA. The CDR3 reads CSVEADGGPVDTQYF. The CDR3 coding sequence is TGCAGCGTTGAAGCCGATGGGGGCCCAGTAGATACGCAGTATTTT.

For the CDR3, the DNA is TGTGCCAGCACTGATCCCGGTAATGAGCAGTTCTTC. Protein product: CASTDPGNEQFF. The rearrangement uses TRBV6-5 and TRBJ2-1; D remains unclear. Trimming stripped 7 bases from V and 7 bases from J, with 11 bases between. From germline, CDR1 is MNHEY and CDR2 SVGAGI. The CDR3 has 12 residues.

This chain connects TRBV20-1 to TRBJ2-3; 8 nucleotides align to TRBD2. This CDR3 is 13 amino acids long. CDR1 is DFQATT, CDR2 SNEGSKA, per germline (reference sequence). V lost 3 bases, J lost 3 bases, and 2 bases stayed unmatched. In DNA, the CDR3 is TGCAGTGCTAGTGTAGCGGGGACAGATACGCAGTATTTT. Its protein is CSASVAGTDTQYF.

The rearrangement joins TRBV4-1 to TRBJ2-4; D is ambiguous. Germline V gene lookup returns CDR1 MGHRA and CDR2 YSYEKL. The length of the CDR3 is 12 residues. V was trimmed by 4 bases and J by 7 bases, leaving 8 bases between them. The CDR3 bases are TGCGCCAGCAGCCCTACAGAGAACATTCAGTACTTC. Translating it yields CASSPTENIQYF.

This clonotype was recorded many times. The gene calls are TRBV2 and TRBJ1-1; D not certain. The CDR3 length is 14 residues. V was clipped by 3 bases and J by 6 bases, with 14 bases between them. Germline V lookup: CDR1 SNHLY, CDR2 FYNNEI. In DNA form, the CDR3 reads TGTGCCAGCAGTGAGGCCAGCCCTTGGGCTGAAGCTTTCTTT. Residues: CASSEASPWAEAFF.

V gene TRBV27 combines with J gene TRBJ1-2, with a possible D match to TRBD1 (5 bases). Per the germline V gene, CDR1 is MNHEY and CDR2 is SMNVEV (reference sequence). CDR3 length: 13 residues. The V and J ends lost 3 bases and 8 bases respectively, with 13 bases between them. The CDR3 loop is CASSFLITGGYTF. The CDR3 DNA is TGTGCCAGCAGTTTTCTTATTACAGGAGGCTACACCTTC.

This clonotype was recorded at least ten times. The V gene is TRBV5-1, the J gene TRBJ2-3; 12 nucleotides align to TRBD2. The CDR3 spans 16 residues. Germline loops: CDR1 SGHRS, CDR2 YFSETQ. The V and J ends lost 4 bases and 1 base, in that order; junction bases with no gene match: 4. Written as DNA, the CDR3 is TGCGCCAGCAGCCTAGCGGGGGGGCCGGGCACAGATACGCAGTATTTT. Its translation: CASSLAGGPGTDTQYF.

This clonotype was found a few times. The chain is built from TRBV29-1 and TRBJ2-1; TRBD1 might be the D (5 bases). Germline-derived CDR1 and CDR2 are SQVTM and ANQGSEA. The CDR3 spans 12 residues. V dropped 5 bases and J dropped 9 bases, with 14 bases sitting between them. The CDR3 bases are TGCAGCGTTCCGTCAGGGTTGACTGAGCAGTTCTTC. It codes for CSVPSGLTEQFF.

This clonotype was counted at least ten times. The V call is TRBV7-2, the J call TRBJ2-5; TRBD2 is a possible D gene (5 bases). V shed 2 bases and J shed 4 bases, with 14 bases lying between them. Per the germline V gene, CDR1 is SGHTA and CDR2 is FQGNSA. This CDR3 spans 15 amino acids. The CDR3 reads CASSLLGVKGETQYF. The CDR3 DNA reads TGTGCCAGCAGCTTACTCGGGGTTAAGGGAGAGACCCAGTACTTC.

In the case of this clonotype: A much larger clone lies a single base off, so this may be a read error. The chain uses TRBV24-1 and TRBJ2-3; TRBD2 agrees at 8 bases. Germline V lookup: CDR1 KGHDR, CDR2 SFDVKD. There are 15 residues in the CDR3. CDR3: CATSDPRTSTDMQYF. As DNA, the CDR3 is TGTGCCACCAGTGATCCCAGGACTAGCACAGATATGCAGTATTTT.

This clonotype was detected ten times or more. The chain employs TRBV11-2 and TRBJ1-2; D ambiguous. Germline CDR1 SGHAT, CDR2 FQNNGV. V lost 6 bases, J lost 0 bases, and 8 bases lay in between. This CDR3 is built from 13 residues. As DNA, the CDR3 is TGTGCCAGCAGTCCCACTGCTAACTATGGCTACACCTTC. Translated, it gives CASSPTANYGYTF.

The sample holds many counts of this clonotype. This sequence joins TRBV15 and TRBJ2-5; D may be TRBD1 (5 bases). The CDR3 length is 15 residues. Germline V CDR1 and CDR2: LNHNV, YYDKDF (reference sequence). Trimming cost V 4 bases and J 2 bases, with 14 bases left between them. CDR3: CATSKGYQGQETQYF. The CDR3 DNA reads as TGTGCCACCAGCAAGGGGTATCAAGGGCAAGAGACCCAGTACTTC. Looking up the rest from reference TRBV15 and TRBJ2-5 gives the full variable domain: DAMVIQNPRYQVTQFGKPVTLSCSQTLNHNVMYWYQQKSSQAPKLLFHYYDKDFNNEADTPDNFQSRRPNTSFCFLDIRSPGLGDTAMYLCATSKGYQGQETQYFGPGTRLLVL.

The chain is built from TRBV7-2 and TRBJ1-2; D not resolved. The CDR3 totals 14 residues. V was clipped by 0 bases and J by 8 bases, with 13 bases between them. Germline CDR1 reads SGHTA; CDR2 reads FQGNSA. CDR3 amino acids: CASSLAGQSEGYTF. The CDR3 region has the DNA TGTGCCAGCAGCTTAGCCGGTCAGTCGGAGGGCTACACCTTC.

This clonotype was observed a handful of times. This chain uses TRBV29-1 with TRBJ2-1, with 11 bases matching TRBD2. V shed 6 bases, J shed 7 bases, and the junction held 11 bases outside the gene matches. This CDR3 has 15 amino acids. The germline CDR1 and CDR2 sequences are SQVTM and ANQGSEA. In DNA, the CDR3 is TGCAGCGTCGCCCCTAGCGGGGGGACGTCGAATGAGCAGTTCTTC. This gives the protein CSVAPSGGTSNEQFF.

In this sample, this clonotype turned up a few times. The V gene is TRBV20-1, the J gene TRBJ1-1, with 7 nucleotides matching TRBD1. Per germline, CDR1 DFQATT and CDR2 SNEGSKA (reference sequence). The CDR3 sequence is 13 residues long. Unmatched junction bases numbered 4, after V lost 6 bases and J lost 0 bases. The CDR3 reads CSATTGLNTEAFF. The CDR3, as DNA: TGCAGTGCAACGACAGGGCTGAACACTGAAGCTTTCTTT.